The T cell receptor beta chain under discussion was sequenced for a study of Graves' ophthalmopathy and Graves' hyperthyroidism. TCR beta CDR3 amplification used RNA transcripts. Following a first-round RT-PCR that used HTBI primers, a second-round multiplex PCR was carried out. TCRdb reprocessed the multiplex PCR reads with MiXCR, giving one entry per CDR3 protein. Here the sample spans about 740,000 distinct CDR3 sequences, roughly 41% being singletons. Patients were left out if they had other autoimmune diseases, uncontrolled infections, pregnancy or lactation. Clinicians diagnosed using symptoms, serum thyroxine, TRAb, thyroid ultrasound and orbital computed tomography. Fresh peripheral blood (less than 11 ml) yielded the PBMCs. General study points: Progression of ophthalmopathy was predicted by the model with about 67% sensitivity and roughly 74% specificity.

CDR1 and CDR2 (germline): MDHEN, SYDVKM. The J segment lost 8 bases and the V segment lost 5 bases, leaving 12 bases of the junction unmatched. There are 14 residues in the CDR3. Remarks on this clonotype: Antigen unknown.

The sample comprised peripheral blood. V usage is TRBV28 and J usage is TRBJ2-7; TRBD1 aligns across 7 bases. The sequence was collected from an adult man with Graves' ophthalmopathy. The CDR3 DNA reads TGTGCCAGCAGTAGACAGGGCCCAATCCGCAAGCAGTACTTC. Translated, it gives CASSRQGPIRKQYF.